One and the same sample provided the 17 T cell receptor beta chains below, sequenced in a study. Via MiXCR, TCRdb re-called the 5' RACE reads, giving one row per CDR3 protein. This table holds about 42,000 distinct CDR3 sequences, 25% to 35% found once. Material: tumor-infiltrating memory CD4+ T cells sorted from the breast tumor. Subset of the sample: memory CD4+ T cells, CD4+CD45RO+CD25-. These receptor sequences come from a female donor with breast cancer.

This clonotype came up once. The chain is built from TRBV30 and TRBJ1-2, with D hard to call. CDR3 length equals 12 residues. Germline loops: CDR1 GTSNPN, CDR2 SVGIG (reference sequence). Deletions cut 4 bases from V and 8 bases from J, with 14 bases between. The CDR3 coding sequence is TGTGCCTGGACACGGGTCCCGAAGGGCTACACCTTC. Protein product: CAWTRVPKGYTF.

This clonotype was observed at least ten times. The gene calls are TRBV7-2 and TRBJ2-7; D unclear. CDR3 length: 13 amino acids. Germline loops: CDR1 SGHTA, CDR2 FQGNSA. The V end was cut by 4 bases, the J end by 2 bases, with 9 bases between. In DNA form, the CDR3 reads TGTGCCAGCAGCTCGCCCTCGACCTACGAGCAGTACTTC. Its translation is CASSSPSTYEQYF.

J is TRBJ2-2 and V is TRBV5-1; TRBD1 matches at 9 bases. CDR1 and CDR2 (germline): SGHRS, YFSETQ. The CDR3 contains 15 residues. Germline trimming cut 3 bases from V and 4 bases from J; bases unmatched to any gene: 4. CDR3 DNA sequence: TGCGCCAGCAGCTCACGACAGGGGGGCACCGGGGAGCTGTTTTTT. Residues: CASSSRQGGTGELFF.

This chain connects TRBV20-1 to TRBJ1-3; 9 nucleotides align to TRBD1. V gave up 3 bases and J gave up 6 bases; unmatched junction bases: 6. CDR3 length: 14 amino acids. The germline gives CDR1 DFQATT, CDR2 SNEGSKA (reference sequence). The CDR3 protein is CSASSTGGENTIYF. In nucleotides, the CDR3 is TGCAGTGCTAGCTCGACAGGGGGTGAAAACACCATATATTTT.

There are a few counts of this clonotype. This chain links TRBV9 with TRBJ1-1, with D unclear. The CDR3 is made up of 14 amino acids. CDR1 is SGDLS and CDR2 is YYNGEE in the germline V gene. V gave up 3 bases and J gave up 1 base, with 10 bases separating them. CDR3 DNA: TGTGCCAGCAGCGGTTACGGGGAGAACACTGAAGCTTTCTTT. Protein sequence: CASSGYGENTEAFF.

This clonotype occurred many times. This chain links TRBV12-3 or TRBV12-4 with TRBJ2-7; D is possibly TRBD2 (6 bases). The length of the CDR3 is 14 residues. Trimming removed 5 bases at V and 9 bases at J, with 20 bases between. The CDR3 sequence is CASSLFDGMEGQYF. The CDR3 region has the DNA TGTGCCAGCAGTCTCTTTGACGGGATGGAGGGGCAGTACTTC.

This clonotype was detected a few times. The rearrangement links TRBV27 to TRBJ2-2; 8 bases are a match to TRBD1. This CDR3 spans 17 amino acids. The ends lost 3 bases at V and 6 bases at J; junction bases unmatched: 12. Germline values: CDR1 MNHEY, CDR2 SMNVEV (reference sequence). The CDR3 spells CASSFGLGTGPPGELFF. CDR3 DNA: TGTGCCAGCAGTTTCGGGCTCGGGACAGGCCCTCCCGGGGAGCTGTTTTTT.

The chain has TRBV6-2 or TRBV6-3 and TRBJ2-7; D possibly corresponds to TRBD2 (6 bases). Trimming shortened V by 6 bases and J by 9 bases, and 15 bases separated the two germline ends. Per the germline V gene, CDR1 is MNHEY and CDR2 is SVGEGT. The CDR3 runs to 12 residues. The CDR3: CASRSSGVGQYF. CDR3 DNA sequence: TGTGCCAGCAGATCCTCGGGGGTCGGGCAGTACTTC.

The chain links TRBV7-3 to TRBJ2-7, with D possibly TRBD2 on 6 matching bases. Germline loops: CDR1 SGHTA, CDR2 FQGTGA. V gave up 5 bases and J gave up 6 bases, with 14 bases separating them. The CDR3 has 13 amino acids. DNA of the CDR3: TGTGCCAGCAGCGCGAGGGCCGGGGGCGAGCAGTACTTC. Translated, it gives CASSARAGGEQYF.

The V call is TRBV6-1, the J call TRBJ2-5, with 10 positions matching TRBD2. The CDR3 contains 14 residues. V shed 5 bases and J 5 bases; nucleotides not matched to a gene: 5. CDR1 and CDR2 from the germline V gene are MNHNS and SASEGT. As DNA, the CDR3 is TGTGCCAGCAGTCCTAGCGGGGGCCGGGAGACCCAGTACTTC. It is translated as CASSPSGGRETQYF.

This clonotype was recorded at least ten times. The V and J genes are TRBV6-5 and TRBJ2-1, with TRBD2 matching over 7 bases. The CDR3 length is 18 residues. The junction had 14 bases not matched to a gene; V was cut back by 2 bases and J by 4 bases. CDR1 and CDR2 from the germline V gene are MNHEY and SVGAGI. The CDR3 DNA is TGTGCCAGCAGTTACGCTCTAGCGGAAACCCCACAATACAATGAGCAGTTCTTC. Translated: CASSYALAETPQYNEQFF.

In its sample, this clonotype was seen a few times. The chain combines TRBV12-3 or TRBV12-4 with TRBJ1-5, with 10 bases fitting TRBD1. With V trimmed by 3 bases and J by 5 bases, 1 base remained unmatched. The CDR3 runs 14 residues. CDR3 in DNA: TGTGCCAGCAGTTTCGACAGGGGGCATCAGCCCCAGCATTTT. Its protein product is CASSFDRGHQPQHF.

The chain links TRBV12-5 to TRBJ1-1; D not resolved. From germline, CDR1 is LGHNT and CDR2 FRNRAP. Trimming took 6 bases from V and 1 from J, leaving 9 bases between them. The CDR3 consists of 13 residues. The CDR3 DNA sequence: TGTGCTAGTGGCTCCGCTTGGAACACTGAAGCTTTCTTT. Translation gives CASGSAWNTEAFF.

This clonotype has just a few counts. The gene calls are TRBV4-1 and TRBJ2-7, with 10 bases that match TRBD1. Unmatched junction bases numbered 8, after V lost 5 bases and J lost 7 bases. Looked up from germline, CDR1 is MGHRA and CDR2 is YSYEKL. This CDR3 contains 14 residues. This chain's CDR3 is CASSSGTGVGEQYF. CDR3 bases: TGCGCCAGCAGCTCCGGGACAGGGGTGGGGGAGCAGTACTTC.

Judged by abundance, this clonotype is medium-sized (0.01 to 0.1%). This sequence joins TRBV6-1 and TRBJ1-2, with D tentatively TRBD1 (5 bases). Trimming took off 7 bases at V and 8 bases at J, with 17 bases between the two ends. CDR3 length: 13 residues. From germline, CDR1 is MNHNS and CDR2 SASEGT. CDR3 sequence (DNA): TGTGCCAGCACCGAAACCGGGGCAGGCGGCTACACCTTC. The encoded protein is CASTETGAGGYTF.

This chain uses TRBV6-2 or TRBV6-3 with TRBJ1-1, with D possibly being TRBD1 (5 bases). The length of the CDR3 is 12 residues. The V gene lost 4 bases and the J gene lost 8 bases, with 11 bases spanning the gap. Germline V lookup: CDR1 MNHEY, CDR2 SVGEGT. As DNA, the CDR3 is TGTGCCAGCAGTTCCTTGACAGCCGAAGCTTTCTTT. Protein product: CASSSLTAEAFF.

About this clonotype: This may be a read error, as it is one base from a much larger clone. This chain links TRBV7-9 with TRBJ2-5, with unresolved D. Looked up from germline, CDR1 is SEHNR and CDR2 is FQNEAQ (reference sequence). The CDR3 is 11 residues long. Between the trimmed V and J ends, which lost 5 bases and 5 bases, there was a span of 6 bases. The CDR3 DNA reads TGTGCCAGCAGCATCGGTGAGACCCAGTACTTC. Protein sequence: CASSIGETQYF.